These 29 T cell receptor beta chains originate from one sample sequenced in a study of CD8 T cells in Susac syndrome. Random hexamers were used to reverse transcribe 0.5 to 1 ug of RNA. TCRdb used MiXCR to reprocess the immunoSEQ multiplex PCR reads, holding one entry per CDR3 protein. The table shows over 120,000 distinct CDR3 sequences, with 94% occurring only once. Material for sequencing was CD4+ T cells from PBMCs. The receptors shown here come from a human donor in good health.

The chain recombines TRBV28 with TRBJ2-7; D is possibly TRBD1 (5 bases). The CDR3 totals 12 residues. Trimming stripped 5 bases from V and 5 bases from J, with 10 bases between. Looked up from germline, CDR1 is MDHEN and CDR2 is SYDVKM. In DNA, the CDR3 is TGTGCCAGCAGTCAGGGTGGGGACGAGCAGTACTTC. Protein product: CASSQGGDEQYF. The complete variable domain, with remaining parts taken from reference TRBV28 and TRBJ2-7, reads DVKVTQSSRYLVKRTGEKVFLECVQDMDHENMFWYRQDPGLGLRLIYFSYDVKMKEKGDIPEGYSVSREKKERFSLILESASTNQTSMYLCASSQGGDEQYFGPGTRLTVT.

The rearrangement uses TRBV11-2 and TRBJ2-5, with 14 bases fitting TRBD2. The trim removed 5 bases at V and 4 bases at J, leaving 3 bases unmatched. Germline V gene sequence: CDR1 SGHAT, CDR2 FQNNGV. This CDR3 is 15 amino acids long. CDR3: CASSKGLAGVETQYF. DNA of the CDR3: TGTGCCAGCAGCAAGGGACTAGCGGGAGTAGAGACCCAGTACTTC.

The V and J genes are TRBV12-3 or TRBV12-4 and TRBJ1-2; D unresolved. Trimming took off 1 base at V and 5 bases at J, with 14 bases between the two ends. This CDR3 region has 15 residues. CDR3 in amino acids: CASSLGPTRVYGYTF. CDR3 nucleotide sequence: TGTGCCAGCAGTTTAGGTCCCACGAGAGTTTATGGCTACACCTTC.

The chain uses TRBV18 and TRBJ2-3, with a possible D match to TRBD2 (5 bases). Germline values: CDR1 KGHSH, CDR2 LQKENI. The CDR3 totals 16 residues. V was clipped by 5 bases and J by 2 bases, with 17 bases between them. The CDR3 protein is CASSKLVPSTTDTQYF. The CDR3 DNA sequence: TGTGCCAGCTCAAAACTAGTTCCGAGCACCACAGATACGCAGTATTTT.

The chain recombines TRBV7-3 with TRBJ2-5, with 7 bases that match TRBD2. Looked up from germline, CDR1 is SGHTA and CDR2 is FQGTGA. Losses at the gene ends were 3 bases for V and 4 bases for J; bases not matched to a gene: 11. The CDR3 is 16 amino acids. The CDR3 DNA reads as TGTGCCAGCAGCTTGACCCAGGGACGGGGGGTAGAGACCCAGTACTTC. This codes for CASSLTQGRGVETQYF.

The chain has TRBV3-1 and TRBJ2-7, with TRBD2 matching 8 bases. CDR1 is LGHDT and CDR2 is YNNKEL in the germline V gene (reference sequence). The CDR3 extends over 17 amino acids. The V segment lost 4 bases and the J segment 2 bases; nucleotides outside the gene matches: 13. CDR3 region: CASSPTLPGLGTYEQYF. CDR3 nucleotide sequence: TGTGCCAGCAGCCCGACCCTACCGGGACTAGGAACCTACGAGCAGTACTTC.

This chain links TRBV29-1 with TRBJ1-1; weak D call: TRBD1 (6 bases). Germline V lookup: CDR1 SQVTM, CDR2 ANQGSEA. V was shortened by 7 bases and J by 7 bases, with 13 bases between the two germline ends. This CDR3 region has 11 residues. The CDR3 loop reads CSGTGSNEAFF. The CDR3 DNA reads as TGCAGCGGCACAGGGTCTAATGAAGCTTTCTTT.

This rearrangement joins TRBV29-1 to TRBJ2-3, with a possible D match to TRBD1 (6 bases). CDR1 is SQVTM, CDR2 ANQGSEA, per germline. Trimming took 7 bases from V and 2 from J, leaving 10 bases between them. The CDR3 is 12 residues long. DNA for the CDR3: TGCAGCGGGGGGCCTCCCACAGATACGCAGTATTTT. Protein sequence: CSGGPPTDTQYF.

The CDR3 reads CSALARTNYEQYF. In nucleotides, the CDR3 is TGCAGTGCCCTCGCCCGGACGAACTACGAGCAGTACTTC. The rearrangement uses TRBV20-1 and TRBJ2-7, with D uncertain. Germline lookup yields CDR1 DFQATT and CDR2 SNEGSKA (reference sequence). The CDR3 consists of 13 residues. V gave up 6 bases and J gave up 3 bases, with 15 bases separating them.

The rearrangement joins TRBV5-4 to TRBJ2-3; tentative D call: TRBD2 (6 bases). Trimming cost V 7 bases and J 9 bases, with 18 bases left between them. The CDR3 contains 13 residues. The germline CDR1 and CDR2 sequences are SGHNT and YYREEE (reference sequence). In nucleotides, the CDR3 is TGTGCCAGCGCTGCCCAGGGACTTCTGACGCAGTATTTT. Translation gives CASAAQGLLTQYF.

This clonotype appeared once. The V gene is TRBV27, the J gene TRBJ2-3; D possibly matches TRBD1 or TRBD2 (5 bases each). V lost 7 bases, J lost 7 bases, and 15 bases lay in between. Germline V gene data show CDR1 as MNHEY and CDR2 as SMNVEV (reference sequence). This CDR3 contains 13 residues. The chain's CDR3 is CASTGRARNTQYF. The CDR3 DNA is TGTGCCAGCACAGGGCGGGCCCGAAATACGCAGTATTTT.

The chain couples TRBV29-1 to TRBJ1-6; the match to TRBD1 covers 7 bases. Per germline, CDR1 SQVTM and CDR2 ANQGSEA. Trimming at V came to 4 bases and at J to 5 bases, leaving 2 bases not matched to a gene. The CDR3 length is 13 residues. This CDR3 is CSVAGGDNSPLHF. Written as DNA, the CDR3 is TGCAGCGTTGCAGGGGGTGATAATTCACCCCTCCACTTT.

This clonotype was recorded a few times. The V call is TRBV7-9, the J call TRBJ2-7; possibly TRBD1 or TRBD2 for D (5 bases each). Germline V lookup: CDR1 SEHNR, CDR2 FQNEAQ (reference sequence). V was cut by 3 bases and J by 6 bases, with 9 bases left in between. CDR3 length: 12 amino acids. This CDR3 reads CASSFTGGEQYF. As DNA, the CDR3 is TGTGCCAGCAGCTTTACTGGGGGCGAGCAGTACTTC.

The genes are TRBV15 and TRBJ2-2, with 12 bases lining up with TRBD2. The CDR3 is made up of 19 amino acids. Germline lookup yields CDR1 LNHNV and CDR2 YYDKDF (reference sequence). Trimming removed 3 bases from V and 1 base from J; junction bases left unmatched: 9. CDR3 loop: CATSRYSLGLAGNTGELFF. DNA of the CDR3: TGTGCCACCAGCAGGTATTCGCTGGGACTAGCGGGGAACACCGGGGAGCTGTTTTTT.

The chain carries TRBV18 and TRBJ1-1; tentatively, D is TRBD1 (5 bases). Trimming cost V 0 bases and J 5 bases, with 13 bases left between them. Germline CDR1 is KGHSH and CDR2 is LQKENI. The CDR3 is 15 amino acids. The CDR3: CASSPPGTPGTEAFF. CDR3 bases: TGTGCCAGCTCACCACCCGGGACGCCGGGGACTGAAGCTTTCTTT.

The chain is built from TRBV5-1 and TRBJ2-2; TRBD1 matches at 7 bases. The length of the CDR3 is 16 residues. V lost 0 bases, J lost 6 bases, and 8 bases stayed unmatched. Germline assignment: CDR1 SGHRS and CDR2 YFSETQ. CDR3 sequence: CASSLEQGRLSGELFF. CDR3 bases: TGCGCCAGCAGCTTGGAACAGGGGCGTTTGTCCGGGGAGCTGTTTTTT.

The chain carries TRBV7-9 and TRBJ1-2, with TRBD1 as a possible D gene (5 bases). Germline CDR1 reads SEHNR; CDR2 reads FQNEAQ (reference sequence). CDR3 length equals 14 residues. V lost 3 bases and J 4 bases, leaving 12 bases between the germline ends. CDR3 in amino acids: CASSFEIGGYGYTF. The DNA of the CDR3 is TGTGCCAGCAGCTTTGAGATTGGGGGCTATGGCTACACCTTC.

The chain combines TRBV19 with TRBJ1-1; a weak D match, TRBD1 (5 bases). The CDR3 consists of 15 residues. Germline CDR1 is LNHDA and CDR2 is SQIVND (reference sequence). Between the trimmed V and J ends, which lost 3 bases and 1 base, there was a span of 12 bases. Written as DNA, the CDR3 is TGTGCCAGTAGTATGAAGGGGAATCCGAACACTGAAGCTTTCTTT. This translates into CASSMKGNPNTEAFF.

The chain combines TRBV29-1 with TRBJ2-1; D is unclear. V lost 2 bases and J lost 0, with 14 bases in between. Germline V gene lookup returns CDR1 SQVTM and CDR2 ANQGSEA. This CDR3 region has 16 residues. DNA for the CDR3: TGCAGCGTTGAATCCTTCCGAGGAAGCTCCTACAATGAGCAGTTCTTC. The encoded protein is CSVESFRGSSYNEQFF.

This chain uses TRBV25-1 with TRBJ2-7; 11 bases are a match to TRBD1. Germline CDR1 is MGHDK and CDR2 is SYGVNS. This CDR3 contains 16 residues. V shed 3 bases, J shed 2 bases, and the junction held 6 bases outside the gene matches. The CDR3 sequence: CASSDFRGQGAYEQYF. CDR3 DNA sequence: TGTGCCAGCAGTGATTTTAGGGGACAGGGGGCCTACGAGCAGTACTTC.

The chain is built from TRBV20-1 and TRBJ2-7; 9 nucleotides align to TRBD2. The CDR3 is 14 residues long. Germline trimming cut 1 base from V and 3 bases from J; bases unmatched to any gene: 4. Germline CDR1 is DFQATT and CDR2 is SNEGSKA (reference sequence). In DNA, the CDR3 is TGCAGTGCTAGAGTCCCTAGCGGGGTCTACGAGCAGTACTTC. It translates to CSARVPSGVYEQYF.

This clonotype was recorded once. This chain connects TRBV20-1 to TRBJ2-1; 7 bases align to TRBD1. Per germline, CDR1 DFQATT and CDR2 SNEGSKA (reference sequence). There are 15 residues in the CDR3. The V segment lost 3 bases and the J segment 5 bases; nucleotides outside the gene matches: 10. The CDR3 DNA sequence: TGCAGTGCTAGGATTCCCGGGACAGCAAACAATGAGCAGTTCTTC. This sequence encodes CSARIPGTANNEQFF.

The gene calls are TRBV7-8 and TRBJ1-1; TRBD1 matches at 7 bases. Losses at the gene ends were 5 bases for V and 9 bases for J; bases not matched to a gene: 6. Looked up from germline, CDR1 is SGHVS and CDR2 is FQNEAQ. The length of the CDR3 is 12 residues. The CDR3, as DNA: TGTGCCAGCAGCACTACAGGGGTTAAAGCTTTCTTT. The encoded protein is CASSTTGVKAFF.

The chain couples TRBV6-5 to TRBJ2-7; 12 bases line up with TRBD1. Per germline, CDR1 MNHEY and CDR2 SVGAGI. CDR3 length: 15 amino acids. With V trimmed by 4 bases and J by 7 bases, 8 bases remained unmatched. Written as DNA, the CDR3 is TGTGCCAGCAGTTCCCCCGGGACAGGGGGCAAGGAGCAGTACTTC. Amino acid sequence: CASSSPGTGGKEQYF.

The chain recombines TRBV20-1 with TRBJ2-1; the match to TRBD2 covers 10 bases. Per germline, CDR1 DFQATT and CDR2 SNEGSKA (reference sequence). V lost 0 bases and J lost 0; bases outside the gene matches: 5. The length of the CDR3 is 17 residues. The CDR3 protein is CSARDPASGSSYNEQFF. DNA of the CDR3: TGCAGTGCTAGAGATCCGGCTAGCGGGAGCTCCTACAATGAGCAGTTCTTC.

The chain combines TRBV4-2 with TRBJ1-3; the D gene is possibly TRBD1 (5 bases). Germline V gene lookup returns CDR1 LGHNA and CDR2 YNFKEQ. The CDR3 sequence is 15 residues long. V was clipped by 4 bases and J by 0 bases, with 10 bases between them. CDR3 loop: CASSRGTDSGNTIYF. CDR3 DNA: TGTGCCAGCAGCCGAGGGACGGACTCTGGAAACACCATATATTTT.

The count of this clonotype is one. J is TRBJ1-1 and V is TRBV27; 8 bases are shared with TRBD1. The CDR3 loop spans 14 amino acids. V was clipped by 3 bases and J by 4 bases; unmatched bases: 4. Germline-derived CDR1 and CDR2 are MNHEY and SMNVEV (reference sequence). In DNA form, the CDR3 reads TGTGCCAGCAGTTTGGACAGGGTGGCCACTGAAGCTTTCTTT. Encoded protein: CASSLDRVATEAFF.

The chain employs TRBV20-1 and TRBJ2-3; 7 bases align to TRBD2. Per germline, CDR1 DFQATT and CDR2 SNEGSKA (reference sequence). This CDR3 spans 13 amino acids. The trim removed 3 bases at V and 4 bases at J, leaving 4 bases unmatched. The CDR3 region is CSARSAGADTQYF. CDR3 sequence (DNA): TGCAGTGCTAGGTCTGCGGGGGCAGATACGCAGTATTTT.

CDR3 nucleotide sequence: TGTGCCAGCAGGGGACAGGCTCTAGCGGGAGAGACCCAGTACTTC. Translating gives CASRGQALAGETQYF. The rearrangement links TRBV12-3 or TRBV12-4 to TRBJ2-5, with D tentatively TRBD1 or TRBD2 (8 bases each). Trimming took 6 bases from V and 4 from J, leaving 18 bases between them. This CDR3 is built from 15 residues.